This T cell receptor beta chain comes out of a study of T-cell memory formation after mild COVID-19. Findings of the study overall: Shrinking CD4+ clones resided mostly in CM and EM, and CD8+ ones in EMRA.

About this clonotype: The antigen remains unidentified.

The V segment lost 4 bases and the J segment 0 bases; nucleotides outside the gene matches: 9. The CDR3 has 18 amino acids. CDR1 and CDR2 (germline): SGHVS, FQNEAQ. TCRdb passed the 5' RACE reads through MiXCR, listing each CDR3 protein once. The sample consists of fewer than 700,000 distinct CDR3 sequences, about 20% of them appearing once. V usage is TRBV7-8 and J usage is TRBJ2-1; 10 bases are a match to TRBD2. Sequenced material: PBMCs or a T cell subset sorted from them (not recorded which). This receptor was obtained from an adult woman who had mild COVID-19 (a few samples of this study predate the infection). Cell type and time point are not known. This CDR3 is CASSSILAGSSSYNEQFF. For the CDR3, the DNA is TGTGCCAGCAGCTCCATACTAGCGGGATCGAGCTCCTACAATGAGCAGTTCTTC.